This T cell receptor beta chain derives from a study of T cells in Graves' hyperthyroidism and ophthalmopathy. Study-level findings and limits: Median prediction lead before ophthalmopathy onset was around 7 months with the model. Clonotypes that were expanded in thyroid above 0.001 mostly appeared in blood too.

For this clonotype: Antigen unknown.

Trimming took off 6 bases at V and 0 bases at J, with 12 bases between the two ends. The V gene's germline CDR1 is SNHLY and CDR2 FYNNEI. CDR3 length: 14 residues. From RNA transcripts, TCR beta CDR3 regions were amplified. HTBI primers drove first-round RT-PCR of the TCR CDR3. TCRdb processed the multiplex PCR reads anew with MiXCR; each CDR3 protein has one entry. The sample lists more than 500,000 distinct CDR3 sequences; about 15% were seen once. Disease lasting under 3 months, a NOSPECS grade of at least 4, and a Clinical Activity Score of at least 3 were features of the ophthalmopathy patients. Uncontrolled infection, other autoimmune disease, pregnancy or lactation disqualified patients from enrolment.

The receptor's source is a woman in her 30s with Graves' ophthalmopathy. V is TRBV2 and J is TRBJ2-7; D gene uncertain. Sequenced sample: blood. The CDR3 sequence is CASSLRQLSYEQYF. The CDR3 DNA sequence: TGTGCCAGCAGCTTGCGTCAGCTCTCCTACGAGCAGTACTTC.